This is a list of T cell receptor beta chains from one sample in a study of patients and donors after allogeneic stem cell transplantation. TCRdb reanalysed the RT-PCR reads using MiXCR and keeps one entry per CDR3 protein. Of about 110,000 distinct CDR3 sequences listed, around 36% were seen once; the top ten hold 25% to 35%. The material sequenced was blood, either unsorted or a sorted T cell fraction (not recorded which). The receptors were sampled from a human donor who was either an allogeneic HSCT recipient or a stem cell or donor lymphocyte infusion donor (not recorded which). It is not recorded whose cells these are; they may come from a transplant donor. The CDR3 runs from the conserved cysteine through the conserved F or W. D genes are given only for firm matches. Size values are once, few and many counts, or a class for expanded clones, and some rows have none.

d_gene: NA
v_gene: TRBV6-6
j_gene: TRBJ1-2
abundance: NA
CDR3nt: TGTGCCAGCACGAAGGGAATGACTTTCTATGGCTACACCTTC
CDR3aa: CASTKGMTFYGYTF

d_gene: TRBD1
v_gene: TRBV4-3
j_gene: TRBJ2-7
abundance: NA
CDR3nt: TGCGCCAGCAGCCCCGGGACAGGTAACTACGAGCAGTACTTC
CDR3aa: CASSPGTGNYEQYF

d_gene: NA
v_gene: TRBV11-2
j_gene: TRBJ1-6
abundance: NA
CDR3nt: TGTGCCAGCAGCTTAGATACGACGTATTCACCCCTCCACTTT
CDR3aa: CASSLDTTYSPLHF

d_gene: TRBD2
v_gene: TRBV12-3/TRBV12-4
j_gene: TRBJ2-3
abundance: few
CDR3nt: TGTGCCAGCAGCTGGACTAGCGGGAGGGCGCAGTATTTT
CDR3aa: CASSWTSGRAQYF

d_gene: TRBD2
v_gene: TRBV4-2
j_gene: TRBJ2-5
abundance: few
CDR3nt: TGTGCCAGCAGCCAAGATACTAGCGGATACCAAGAGACCCAGTACTTC
CDR3aa: CASSQDTSGYQETQYF

d_gene: TRBD1
v_gene: TRBV12-3/TRBV12-4
j_gene: TRBJ1-2
abundance: NA
CDR3nt: TGTGCCAGCAGACCCTCTGTCGACCGACAGGGGAAATATGGCTACACCTTC
CDR3aa: CASRPSVDRQGKYGYTF

d_gene: NA
v_gene: TRBV20-1
j_gene: TRBJ2-1
abundance: few
CDR3nt: TGCAGTGCTAGAGAAAATGAGCAGTTCTTC
CDR3aa: CSARENEQFF

d_gene: NA
v_gene: TRBV10-3
j_gene: TRBJ1-5
abundance: NA
CDR3nt: TGTGCCATCAGTGAGTCCGGCAGCAATCAGCCCCAGCATTTT
CDR3aa: CAISESGSNQPQHF

d_gene: NA
v_gene: TRBV12-3/TRBV12-4
j_gene: TRBJ1-4
abundance: NA
CDR3nt: TGTGCCAGCAGTTTAAAGTCAGGGGTTAATGAAAAACTGTTTTTT
CDR3aa: CASSLKSGVNEKLFF

d_gene: NA
v_gene: TRBV29-1
j_gene: TRBJ1-1
abundance: many
CDR3nt: TGCAGCGTTGAACGAAACACTGAAGCTTTCTTT
CDR3aa: CSVERNTEAFF

d_gene: NA
v_gene: TRBV14
j_gene: TRBJ1-4
abundance: few
CDR3nt: TGTGCCAGCAGCCAAGGGGTCGGGACAAGATTTGAAAAACTGTTTTTT
CDR3aa: CASSQGVGTRFEKLFF

d_gene: NA
v_gene: TRBV28
j_gene: TRBJ2-7
abundance: NA
CDR3nt: TGTGCCAGCAGTTTAGTCTGGAAAGTCGGGAACTACTACGAGCAGTACTTC
CDR3aa: CASSLVWKVGNYYEQYF

d_gene: NA
v_gene: TRBV7-8
j_gene: TRBJ2-3
abundance: NA
CDR3nt: TGTGCCAGCAGCTTAAGACAGTCTTTGGATACGCAGTATTTT
CDR3aa: CASSLRQSLDTQYF

d_gene: NA
v_gene: TRBV24-1
j_gene: TRBJ1-1
abundance: few
CDR3nt: TGTGCCACCCGTCGGGGCTCGAACACTGAAGCTTTCTTT
CDR3aa: CATRRGSNTEAFF

d_gene: NA
v_gene: TRBV29-1
j_gene: TRBJ1-2
abundance: many
CDR3nt: TGCAGCGTTGAGGATGGTTCTAACTATGGCTACACCTTC
CDR3aa: CSVEDGSNYGYTF

d_gene: NA
v_gene: TRBV18
j_gene: TRBJ2-7
abundance: NA
CDR3nt: TGTGCCAGCTCACCAGACTGGCCCTACGAGCAGTACTTC
CDR3aa: CASSPDWPYEQYF

d_gene: NA
v_gene: TRBV10-3
j_gene: TRBJ2-5
abundance: NA
CDR3nt: TGTGCCATCAGTGAGTCGAGTAAGGCAGGGGCAGAAGAGACCCAGTACTTC
CDR3aa: CAISESSKAGAEETQYF

d_gene: TRBD1
v_gene: TRBV4-1
j_gene: TRBJ2-7
abundance: few
CDR3nt: TGCGCCAGCAGCCACAACCGGGACAGTCGTTACGAGCAGTACTTC
CDR3aa: CASSHNRDSRYEQYF

d_gene: NA
v_gene: TRBV12-3/TRBV12-4
j_gene: TRBJ1-1
abundance: NA
CDR3nt: TGTGCCAGCAGTTTAGGGCCCGGCCGAGGTGGAAGTACTGAAGCTTTCTTT
CDR3aa: CASSLGPGRGGSTEAFF

d_gene: TRBD1
v_gene: TRBV5-8
j_gene: TRBJ1-5
abundance: NA
CDR3nt: TGTGCCAGCAGCTTGGTCGGACAGGGGCCCAATCAGCCCCAGCATTTT
CDR3aa: CASSLVGQGPNQPQHF

d_gene: NA
v_gene: TRBV27
j_gene: TRBJ1-2
abundance: NA
CDR3nt: TGTGCCAGCAGTCCCAACCACAGGGACTATGGCTACACCTTC
CDR3aa: CASSPNHRDYGYTF

d_gene: NA
v_gene: TRBV20-1
j_gene: TRBJ1-2
abundance: NA
CDR3nt: TGCAGTGCTAGAGACAACAGGAAACTCTATGGCTACACCTTC
CDR3aa: CSARDNRKLYGYTF

d_gene: TRBD2
v_gene: TRBV29-1
j_gene: TRBJ2-1
abundance: NA
CDR3nt: TGCAGCGTTTTGCCAGCGGGAGGGCCGGACAATGAGCAGTTCTTC
CDR3aa: CSVLPAGGPDNEQFF

d_gene: TRBD2
v_gene: TRBV7-2
j_gene: TRBJ2-3
abundance: NA
CDR3nt: TGTGCCAGCAGCTTACGTGATGCGGGAGGGTTTGCAGATACGCAGTATTTT
CDR3aa: CASSLRDAGGFADTQYF

d_gene: NA
v_gene: TRBV28
j_gene: TRBJ1-4
abundance: NA
CDR3nt: TGTGCCAGCAGCCTCGGGGGGCCAACTAATGAAAAACTGTTTTTT
CDR3aa: CASSLGGPTNEKLFF

d_gene: TRBD2
v_gene: TRBV2
j_gene: TRBJ2-1
abundance: NA
CDR3nt: TGTGCCAGCAGTGTTAGTAGCGGGAGGAAGGGTGAGCAGTTCTTC
CDR3aa: CASSVSSGRKGEQFF

d_gene: TRBD2
v_gene: TRBV4-1
j_gene: TRBJ2-1
abundance: NA
CDR3nt: TGCGCCAGCAGCCAAGCCCTAGCGGGGTTTTACAATGAGCAGTTCTTC
CDR3aa: CASSQALAGFYNEQFF

d_gene: TRBD1
v_gene: TRBV7-9
j_gene: TRBJ1-1
abundance: few
CDR3nt: TGTGCCAGCAGCTTACTACAGGGGACTGAAGCTTTCTTT
CDR3aa: CASSLLQGTEAFF

d_gene: NA
v_gene: TRBV18
j_gene: TRBJ1-1
abundance: NA
CDR3nt: TGTGCCAGCTCACCGGGAGCGATGAACACTGAAGCTTTCTTT
CDR3aa: CASSPGAMNTEAFF

d_gene: NA
v_gene: TRBV12-3/TRBV12-4
j_gene: TRBJ2-3
abundance: NA
CDR3nt: TGTGCCAGCAGCCTTATTCCCTGGTCCCGCACAGATACGCAGTATTTT
CDR3aa: CASSLIPWSRTDTQYF

d_gene: NA
v_gene: TRBV19
j_gene: TRBJ1-1
abundance: NA
CDR3nt: TGTGCCAGTAGTATATCTTGGACCACTGAAGCTTTCTTT
CDR3aa: CASSISWTTEAFF

d_gene: TRBD2
v_gene: TRBV18
j_gene: TRBJ2-7
abundance: NA
CDR3nt: TGTGCCAGCTCACCAGGGACTAGCTCCTACGAGCAGTACTTC
CDR3aa: CASSPGTSSYEQYF

d_gene: TRBD1
v_gene: TRBV12-3/TRBV12-4
j_gene: TRBJ1-5
abundance: NA
CDR3nt: TGTGCCAGCAGGATTACAGGGGGAGGTCAGCCCCAGCATTTT
CDR3aa: CASRITGGGQPQHF

d_gene: TRBD1
v_gene: TRBV4-3
j_gene: TRBJ1-4
abundance: NA
CDR3nt: TGCGCCAGCAGCCCCGGCCGACAGGGATTTGAAAAACTGTTTTTT
CDR3aa: CASSPGRQGFEKLFF

d_gene: TRBD2
v_gene: TRBV6-5
j_gene: TRBJ2-1
abundance: few
CDR3nt: TGTGCCAGCAGTTACGGGGGGACTAGCGGGAGGAATGAGCAGTTCTTC
CDR3aa: CASSYGGTSGRNEQFF

d_gene: NA
v_gene: TRBV20-1
j_gene: TRBJ1-6
abundance: NA
CDR3nt: TGCAGTGCTAGAGGCCCGGGCCACGGAAATTCACCCCTCCACTTT
CDR3aa: CSARGPGHGNSPLHF